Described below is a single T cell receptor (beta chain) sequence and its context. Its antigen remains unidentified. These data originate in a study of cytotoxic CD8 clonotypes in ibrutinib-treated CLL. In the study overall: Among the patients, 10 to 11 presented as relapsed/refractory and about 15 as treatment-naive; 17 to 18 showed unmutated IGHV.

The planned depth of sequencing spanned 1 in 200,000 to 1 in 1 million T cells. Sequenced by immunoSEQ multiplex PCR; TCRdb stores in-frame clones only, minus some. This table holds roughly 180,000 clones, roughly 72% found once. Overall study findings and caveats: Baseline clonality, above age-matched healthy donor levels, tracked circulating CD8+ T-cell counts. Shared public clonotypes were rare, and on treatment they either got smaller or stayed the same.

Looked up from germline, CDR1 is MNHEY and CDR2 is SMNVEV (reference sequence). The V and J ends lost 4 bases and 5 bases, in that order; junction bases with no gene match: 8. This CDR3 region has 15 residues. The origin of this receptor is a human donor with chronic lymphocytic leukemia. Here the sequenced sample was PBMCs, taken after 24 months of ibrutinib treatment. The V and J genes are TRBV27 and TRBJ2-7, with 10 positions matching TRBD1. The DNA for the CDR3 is TGTGCCAGCAGTTCCCTCGGGACAGGGGTGGACGAGCAGTACTTC. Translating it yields CASSSLGTGVDEQYF.